One TCR beta chain is described in this entry. Its antigen is unknown. The sample originates from a study of T cell responses to AZD1222 COVID-19 vaccine. Study as a whole: Recipients boosted at about 4 weeks or about 12 weeks are pooled.

Only in-frame clones appear in the TCRdb table, and some are missing; sequencing was by immunoSEQ multiplex PCR. Among 100,000 to 150,000 clones listed, more than 85% were seen once. This CDR3 has 11 residues. V was cut by 3 bases and J by 8 bases, with 8 bases left in between. Germline assignment: CDR1 DFQATT and CDR2 SNEGSKA (reference sequence). Study-wide results and limits: Two AZD1222 administrations were followed by greater Spike-specific TCR breadth and depth. After the peak T cell response, and only then, were repertoires sampled.

Source: peripheral blood, taken on day 0 of AZD1222 vaccination. The rearrangement uses TRBV20-1 and TRBJ2-1; D call uncertain. The sequence derives from an adult in good health. CDR3 amino acids: CSASEVHEQFF. CDR3 nucleotides: TGCAGTGCTAGTGAGGTCCATGAGCAGTTCTTC.